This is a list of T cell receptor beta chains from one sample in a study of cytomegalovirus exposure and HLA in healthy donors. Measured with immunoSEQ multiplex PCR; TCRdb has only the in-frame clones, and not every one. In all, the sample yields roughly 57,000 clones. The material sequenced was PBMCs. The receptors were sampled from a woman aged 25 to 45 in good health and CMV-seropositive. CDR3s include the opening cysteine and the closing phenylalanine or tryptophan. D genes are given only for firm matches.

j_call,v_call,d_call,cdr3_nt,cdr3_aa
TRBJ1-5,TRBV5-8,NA,TGTGCCAGCAGCTTCCAGGGGATAAGCAATCAGCCCCAGCATTTT,CASSFQGISNQPQHF
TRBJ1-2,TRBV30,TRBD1,TGTGCCTGGAGAGGAACAGGGGATGGCAGGCATGGCTACACCTTC,CAWRGTGDGRHGYTF
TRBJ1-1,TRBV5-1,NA,TGCGCCAGCAGCTTAGGACTCATGAACACTGAAGCTTTCTTT,CASSLGLMNTEAFF
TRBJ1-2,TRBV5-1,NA,TGCGCCAGCAGCTTGGATGGGACTGTTTATGGCTACACCTTC,CASSLDGTVYGYTF
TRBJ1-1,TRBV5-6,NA,TGTGCCAGCAGCTTAGTAACAGGTCCGGGTAACACTGAAGCTTTCTTT,CASSLVTGPGNTEAFF
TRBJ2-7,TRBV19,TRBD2,TGTGCCAGTAGTGTCGGACTAGTAGCCTACGAGCAGTACTTC,CASSVGLVAYEQYF
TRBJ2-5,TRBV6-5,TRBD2,TGTGCCAGCAGCCCAGGCGGGGGTTGGATGGAGACCCAGTACTTC,CASSPGGGWMETQYF
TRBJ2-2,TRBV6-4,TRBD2,TGTGCCAGCAGTGCTAGCGGGGACACCGGGGAGCTGTTTTTT,CASSASGDTGELFF
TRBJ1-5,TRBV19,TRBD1,TGTGCCAGTAGTATACGGCAGGGGGGCAATCAGCCCCAGCATTTT,CASSIRQGGNQPQHF
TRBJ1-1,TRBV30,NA,TGTGCCTGGAACCTGAAGGACAAACAGGCTTTCTTT,CAWNLKDKQAFF
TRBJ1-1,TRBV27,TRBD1,TGTGCCAGCAGCTGGGGGGCCACTCAGGGGGGCACTGAAGCTTTCTTT,CASSWGATQGGTEAFF
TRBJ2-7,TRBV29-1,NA,TGCAGCGTTGGACAGTCCTACGAGCAGTACTTC,CSVGQSYEQYF
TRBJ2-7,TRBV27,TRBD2,TGTGCCAGCAGTTTTCCCGGGACTAGCGCCAACGAGCAGTACTTC,CASSFPGTSANEQYF
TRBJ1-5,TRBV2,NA,TGTGCCAGCAGTTACAGGGATAGCAATCAGCCCCAGCATTTT,CASSYRDSNQPQHF
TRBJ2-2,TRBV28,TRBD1,TGTGCCAGCAGTTTAGTCCCCGGGACAGGGGGGACCGGGGAGCTGTTTTTT,CASSLVPGTGGTGELFF
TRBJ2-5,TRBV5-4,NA,TGTGCCAGCAGCTTCTCAAGGGGCCGCCAAGAGACCCAGTACTTC,CASSFSRGRQETQYF
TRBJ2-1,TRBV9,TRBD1,TGTGCCAGCAGCGTAGGACAGGGGAATTCGAATGAGCAGTTCTTC,CASSVGQGNSNEQFF
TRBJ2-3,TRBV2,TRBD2,TGTGCCAGCAGTGAACCAGCGGGAGGTGCAGATACGCAGTATTTT,CASSEPAGGADTQYF
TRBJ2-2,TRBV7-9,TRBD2,TGTGCCAGCAGCCCGACTAGCGGGGGACCCAAGGACGGGGAGCTGTTTTTT,CASSPTSGGPKDGELFF
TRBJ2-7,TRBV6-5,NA,TGTGCCAGCAGTTACGTTAGCGAATCCTACGAGCAGTACTTC,CASSYVSESYEQYF
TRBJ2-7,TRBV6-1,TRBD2,TGTGCCAGCAGTGAAGAGGACGGGGGGGGTCGCGAGCAGTACTTC,CASSEEDGGGREQYF
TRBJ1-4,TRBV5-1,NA,TGCGCCAGCAGCTTCGATGTAGGGGGGGCCACAGAAAAACTGTTTTTT,CASSFDVGGATEKLFF
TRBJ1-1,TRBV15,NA,TGTGCCACCAGCAGAAACTACGGGAGGAACACTGAAGCTTTCTTT,CATSRNYGRNTEAFF
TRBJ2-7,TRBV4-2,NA,TGTGCCAGCAGCCAAGATCTGCTAGCCCATCTCGAGCAGTACTTC,CASSQDLLAHLEQYF
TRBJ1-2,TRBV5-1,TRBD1,TGCGCCAGCAGGCCAATGGGACAGTCCTATGGCTACACCTTC,CASRPMGQSYGYTF
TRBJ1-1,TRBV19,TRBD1,TGTGCCAGTAGCCCCATTGTCCCGGGACAGGGGAGTTGGAGCACTGAAGCTTTCTTT,CASSPIVPGQGSWSTEAFF
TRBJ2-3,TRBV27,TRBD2,TGTGCCAGCAGCCGGAACGGGGGGGCAGCAGATACGCAGTATTTT,CASSRNGGAADTQYF
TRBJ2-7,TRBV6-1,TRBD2,TGTGCCAGCAGTGAAGCGGTAGCGGGAGGGTACGAGCAGTACTTC,CASSEAVAGGYEQYF
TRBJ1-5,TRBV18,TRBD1,TGTGCCAGCTCGGGGACAGGGCCTCCGGGCCAGCCCCAGCATTTT,CASSGTGPPGQPQHF
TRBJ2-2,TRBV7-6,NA,TGTGCCAGCAGCTTAAGTGACGGAGTGAACGGGGAGCTGTTTTTT,CASSLSDGVNGELFF
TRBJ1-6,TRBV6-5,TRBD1,TGTGCCAGCAGTTCGACAGGGGGCCGGAATTCACCCCTCCACTTT,CASSSTGGRNSPLHF
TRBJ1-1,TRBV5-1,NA,TGCGCCAGCAGCTTGGCCAGGGTCAGGAACACTGAAGCTTTCTTT,CASSLARVRNTEAFF
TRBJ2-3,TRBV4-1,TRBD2,TGCGCCAGCAGCCAAGGACTAGCGGGAGGGCCCACAGATACGCAGTATTTT,CASSQGLAGGPTDTQYF
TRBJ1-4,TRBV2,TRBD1,TGTGCCAGCAGTGAACCCCGGACAGGGGGTGAAAAACTGTTTTTT,CASSEPRTGGEKLFF
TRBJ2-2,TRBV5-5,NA,TGTGCCAGCAGCTCCCGGGGATTTAACACCGGGGAGCTGTTTTTT,CASSSRGFNTGELFF
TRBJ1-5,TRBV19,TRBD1,TGTGCCAGTAGGGGACAGGGGGATCAGCCCCAGCATTTT,CASRGQGDQPQHF
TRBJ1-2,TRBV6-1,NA,TGTGCCAGCAGTGAGGACAGAAGGGGCTATGGCTACACCTTC,CASSEDRRGYGYTF
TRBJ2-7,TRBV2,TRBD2,TGTGCCAGTAGCGGGAGCCCCTACGAGCAGTACTTC,CASSGSPYEQYF
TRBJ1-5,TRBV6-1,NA,TGTGCCAGCCTGCCGGGGGCGGGAGGTCAGCCCCAGCATTTT,CASLPGAGGQPQHF
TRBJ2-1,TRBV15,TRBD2,TGTGCCACCAGCAGGATTACTAGCGCTCGATTCAATGAGCAGTTCTTC,CATSRITSARFNEQFF
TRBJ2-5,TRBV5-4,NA,TGTGCCAGCAGCTTGGCTTCAGTTCAAGAGACCCAGTACTTC,CASSLASVQETQYF
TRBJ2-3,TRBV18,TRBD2,TGTGCCAGCTCACGAGGACCGGGACTAGCGGGAGGTGATCCAGATACGCAGTATTTT,CASSRGPGLAGGDPDTQYF
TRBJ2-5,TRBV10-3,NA,TGTGCCATCAGTGAGTCGAGGGAAGAGACCCAGTACTTC,CAISESREETQYF
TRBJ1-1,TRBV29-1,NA,TGCAGCGTTGAACCCCGGGGTGACACTGAAGCTTTCTTT,CSVEPRGDTEAFF
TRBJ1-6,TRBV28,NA,TGTGCCAGCAGTTCCCTCTGGGGGCTGAATTCACCCCTCCACTTT,CASSSLWGLNSPLHF
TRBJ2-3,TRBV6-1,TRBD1,TGTGCCAGCAGCGGACAGGGGAGCACAGATACGCAGTATTTT,CASSGQGSTDTQYF
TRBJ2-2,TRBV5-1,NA,TGCGCCAGCAGCTTCGACAGCACCGGGGAGCTGTTTTTT,CASSFDSTGELFF
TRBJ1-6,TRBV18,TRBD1,TGTGCCAGCTCACGGGTGCAGGGGGTTGCTAATTCACCCCTCCACTTT,CASSRVQGVANSPLHF
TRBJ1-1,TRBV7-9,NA,TGTGCCAGCAGCTTAGAGCTAACTGAAGCTTTCTTT,CASSLELTEAFF
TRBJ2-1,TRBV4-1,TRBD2,TGCGCCAGCAGCCACCGACTAGCGGATTACTACAATGAGCAGTTCTTC,CASSHRLADYYNEQFF
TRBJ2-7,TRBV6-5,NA,TGTGCCAGCAGTTACTCAGGGGACACGACCTACGAGCAGTACTTC,CASSYSGDTTYEQYF
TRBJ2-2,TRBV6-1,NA,TGTGCCAGCAGTGAACAAATTACCGGGGAGCTGTTTTTT,CASSEQITGELFF
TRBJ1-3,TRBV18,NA,TGTGCCAGCTCCGAACAGAACGCGAACACCATATATTTT,CASSEQNANTIYF